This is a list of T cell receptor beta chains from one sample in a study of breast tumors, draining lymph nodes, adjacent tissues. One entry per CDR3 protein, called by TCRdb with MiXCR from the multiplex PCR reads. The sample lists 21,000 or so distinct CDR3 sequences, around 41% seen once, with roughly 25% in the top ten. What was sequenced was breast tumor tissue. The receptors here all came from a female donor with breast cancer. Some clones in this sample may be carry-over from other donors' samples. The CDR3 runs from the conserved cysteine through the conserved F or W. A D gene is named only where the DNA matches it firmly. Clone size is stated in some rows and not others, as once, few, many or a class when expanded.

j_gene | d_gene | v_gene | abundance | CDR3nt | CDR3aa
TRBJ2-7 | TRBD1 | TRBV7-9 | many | TGTGCCAGCAGCCTTGGGACAGTCAGCTACGAGCAGTACTTC | CASSLGTVSYEQYF
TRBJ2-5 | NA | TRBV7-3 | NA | TGTGCCAGCAGCTTAAATGGAGGGGGCCGTGACCAAGAGACCCAGTACTTC | CASSLNGGGRDQETQYF
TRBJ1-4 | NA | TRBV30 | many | TGTGCCTGGGGGGCCGGGGACCGCCTAAATGAAAAACTGTTTTTT | CAWGAGDRLNEKLFF
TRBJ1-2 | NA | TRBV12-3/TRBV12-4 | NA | TGTGCCAGCACCTACGGTTACGCCAACTATGGCTACACCTTC | CASTYGYANYGYTF
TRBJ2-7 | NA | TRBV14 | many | TGTGCCAGCAGCCAAGACGGACAGTCCTACAACGAGCAGTACTTC | CASSQDGQSYNEQYF
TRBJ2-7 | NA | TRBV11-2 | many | TGTGCCAGCAGCTTAGGGGCAGGGGACTACGAGCAGTACTTC | CASSLGAGDYEQYF
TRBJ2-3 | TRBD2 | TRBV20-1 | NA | TGCAGTGCTAGTATTCCAGCGGGAGGTCCCCAAGATACGCAGTATTTT | CSASIPAGGPQDTQYF
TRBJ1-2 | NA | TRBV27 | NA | TGTGCCAGCAGCCCCTTGGGGGCGGCTAACTATGGCTACACCTTC | CASSPLGAANYGYTF
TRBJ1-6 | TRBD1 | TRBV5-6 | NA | TGTGCCAGCAGCCAGGGGGGGGGCTATAATTCACCCCTCCACTTT | CASSQGGGYNSPLHF
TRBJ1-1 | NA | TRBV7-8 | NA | NA | CASSQSSGTYEQYFGPGTEAFF
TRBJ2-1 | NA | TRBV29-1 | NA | TGCAGCGTTGTTTTTGGAAGCAATGAGCAGTTCTTC | CSVVFGSNEQFF
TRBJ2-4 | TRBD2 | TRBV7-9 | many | TGTGCCAGCAGCCCCATTTCAGGACTAGCGGGATCTGAGTACATTCAGTACTTC | CASSPISGLAGSEYIQYF
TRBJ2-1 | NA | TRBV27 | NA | TGTGCCAGCAGATCCTCCTACAATGAGCAGTTCTTC | CASRSSYNEQFF
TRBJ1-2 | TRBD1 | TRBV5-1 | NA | TGCGCCAGCAGCTTGGTCGGGACAGGGGGCCAGGGCGGCTACACCTTC | CASSLVGTGGQGGYTF
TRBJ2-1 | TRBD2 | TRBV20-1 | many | TGCAGTGCTAGGACCTTAAGCGGGGGCACCTACAATGAGCAGTTCTTC | CSARTLSGGTYNEQFF
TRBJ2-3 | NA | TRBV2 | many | TGTGCCAGCAGTGGAGGCCTCACCCCAGATACGCAGTATTTT | CASSGGLTPDTQYF
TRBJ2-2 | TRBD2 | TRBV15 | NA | TGTGCCACCAGTTTGACTAGCGGGAGGAACACCGGGGAGCTGTTTTTT | CATSLTSGRNTGELFF
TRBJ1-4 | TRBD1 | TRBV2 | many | TGTGCCAGCAGTAAGACAGGGACTGGCGGTAATGAAAAACTGTTTTTT | CASSKTGTGGNEKLFF
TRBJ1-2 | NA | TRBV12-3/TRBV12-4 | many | TGTGCCAGCAGTCAAGGGGGAGACTATGGCTACACCTTC | CASSQGGDYGYTF
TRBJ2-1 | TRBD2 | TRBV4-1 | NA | TGCGCCAGCAGCCCGACTAGCGGGAGTTACAATGAGCAGTTCTTC | CASSPTSGSYNEQFF
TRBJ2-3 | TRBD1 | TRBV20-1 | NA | TGCAGTGCGAAGACAGGGCGCGGCACAGATACGCAGTATTTT | CSAKTGRGTDTQYF
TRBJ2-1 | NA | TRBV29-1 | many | TGCAGCGGAGCTCCCCGCGGGGTCTACAATGAGCAGTTCTTC | CSGAPRGVYNEQFF
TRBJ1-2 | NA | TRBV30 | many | TGTGCCTTCCTTAGGGACATTACCAATGGCTACACCTTC | CAFLRDITNGYTF
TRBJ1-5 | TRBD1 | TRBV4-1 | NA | TGCGCCAGCAGCCAAGTGGTATCAGACAGGGGTTATAGCAATCAGCCCCAGCATTTT | CASSQVVSDRGYSNQPQHF
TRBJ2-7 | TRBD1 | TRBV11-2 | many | TGTGCCAGCAGCTTGGCAACAGGGGATTCTTACGAGCAGTACTTC | CASSLATGDSYEQYF
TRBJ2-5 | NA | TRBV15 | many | TGTGCCAGCCGGGACAAGGGCCAAGAGACCCAGTACTTC | CASRDKGQETQYF
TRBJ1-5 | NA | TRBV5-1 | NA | NA | CASSWGQGAYEHF
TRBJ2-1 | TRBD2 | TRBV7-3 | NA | TGTGCCAGCAGCTTAACGTCGCCTAGCGGGGGCTACAATGAGCAGTTCTTC | CASSLTSPSGGYNEQFF
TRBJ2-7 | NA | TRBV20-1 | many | TGCAGTGCTAGAGATCCTGCCTACGAGCAGTACTTC | CSARDPAYEQYF
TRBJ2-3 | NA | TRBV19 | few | TGTGCCAGTAGATGGTCCAACCCCACAGATACGCAGTATTTT | CASRWSNPTDTQYF
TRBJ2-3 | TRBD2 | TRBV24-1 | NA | TGTGCCAGCAGGCCCGGGACTAGCGGTGCAGATACGCAGTATTTT | CASRPGTSGADTQYF
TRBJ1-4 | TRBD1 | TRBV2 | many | TGTGCCAGCAGTCTCCGGGACAGGGAGGGTGAAAAACTGTTTTTT | CASSLRDREGEKLFF
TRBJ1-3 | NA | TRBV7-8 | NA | TGTGCCAGCGCCCTCTCTGGAAACACCATATATTTT | CASALSGNTIYF
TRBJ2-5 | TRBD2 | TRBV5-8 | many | TGTGCCAGCAGGCCGGGACTAGCGGGAGGGCCTAACGTTCGGGAGACCCAGTACTTC | CASRPGLAGGPNVRETQYF
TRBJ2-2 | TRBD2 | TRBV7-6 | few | TGTGCCAGCAGCTTAGCGCCCAGCGGGAGGGCCAGTCGAGGGGAGCTGTTTTTT | CASSLAPSGRASRGELFF
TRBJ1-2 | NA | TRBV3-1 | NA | TGTGCCAGCAGCCAGGTCAGCTATGGCTACACCTTC | CASSQVSYGYTF
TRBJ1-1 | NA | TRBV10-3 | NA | TGTGCCATCAGTGAGGTACCCCTGGAAGCTTTCTTT | CAISEVPLEAFF
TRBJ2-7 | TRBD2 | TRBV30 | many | TGTGCCTGGAGACTAGCGGGGGTGGGAGAGCAGTACTTC | CAWRLAGVGEQYF
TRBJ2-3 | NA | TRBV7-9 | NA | TGTGCCAGCAGCTTCGTTGTTGAGCGGACCAGCACAGATACGCAGTATTTT | CASSFVVERTSTDTQYF
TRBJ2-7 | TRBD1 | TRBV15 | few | TGTGCCACCAGCAGGGACAGGGGGCTTCGGGAGCAGTACTTC | CATSRDRGLREQYF
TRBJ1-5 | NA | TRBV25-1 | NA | NA | CATTPGAGEKLFFGRSNQPQHF
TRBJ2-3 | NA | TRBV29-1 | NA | TGCAGCGTTGAAAGTTCGACCTTTTCGAGCACAGATACGCAGTATTTT | CSVESSTFSSTDTQYF
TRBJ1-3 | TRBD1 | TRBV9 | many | TGTGCCAGCAAGCAGGGGGACCGAGACTCTGGAAACACCATATATTTT | CASKQGDRDSGNTIYF
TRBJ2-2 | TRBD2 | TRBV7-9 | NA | TGTGCCAGCAGCTATCCGGGACTAGCGGGAGAGCGAACCGGGGAGCTGCTTTTT | CASSYPGLAGERTGELLF
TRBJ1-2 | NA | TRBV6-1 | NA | TGTGCCTTACACACCAGGACCTATGGCTACACCTTC | CALHTRTYGYTF
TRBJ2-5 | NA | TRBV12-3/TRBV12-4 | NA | TGTGCTAGTGGTTTGACTTTCACCGAGACCCAGTACTTC | CASGLTFTETQYF
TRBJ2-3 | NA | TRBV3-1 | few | TGTGCCAGCAGCCAGTTCCCCTGGAGAGATACGCAGTATTTT | CASSQFPWRDTQYF
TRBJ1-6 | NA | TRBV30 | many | TGTGCCTGGGTGAAGGTGGGGGCCCATGTTTCACCCCTCCACTTT | CAWVKVGAHVSPLHF
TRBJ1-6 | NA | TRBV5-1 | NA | TGCGCCAGCAGCTCCTGGGACAAATATAATTCACCCCTCCACTTT | CASSSWDKYNSPLHF
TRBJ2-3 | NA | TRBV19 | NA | TGTGCCAGTAGTATAAGGAGCGTGGGAACAGATACGCAGTATTTT | CASSIRSVGTDTQYF